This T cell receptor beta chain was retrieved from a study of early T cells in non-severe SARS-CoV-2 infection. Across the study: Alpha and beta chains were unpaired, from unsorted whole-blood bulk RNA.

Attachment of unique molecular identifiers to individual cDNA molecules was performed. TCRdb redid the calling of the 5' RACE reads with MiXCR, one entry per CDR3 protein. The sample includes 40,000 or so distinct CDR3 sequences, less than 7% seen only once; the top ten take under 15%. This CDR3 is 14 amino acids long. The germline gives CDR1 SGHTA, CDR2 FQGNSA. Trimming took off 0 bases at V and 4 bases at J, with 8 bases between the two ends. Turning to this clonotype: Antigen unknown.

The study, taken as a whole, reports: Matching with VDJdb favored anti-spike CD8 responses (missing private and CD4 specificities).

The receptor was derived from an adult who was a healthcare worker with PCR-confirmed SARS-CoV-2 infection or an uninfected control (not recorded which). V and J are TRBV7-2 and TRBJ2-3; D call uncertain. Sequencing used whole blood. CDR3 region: CASSLARGADTQYF. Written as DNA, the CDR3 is TGTGCCAGCAGCTTAGCACGAGGCGCAGATACGCAGTATTTT.